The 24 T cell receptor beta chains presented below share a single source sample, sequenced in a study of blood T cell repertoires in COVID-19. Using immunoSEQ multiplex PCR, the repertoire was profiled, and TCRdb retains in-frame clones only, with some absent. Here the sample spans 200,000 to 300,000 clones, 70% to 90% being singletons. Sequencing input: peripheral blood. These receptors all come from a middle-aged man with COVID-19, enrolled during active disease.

The CDR3 nucleotides read TGCGCCAGCAGCAGGGACAGTTCCTCTCAGCCCCAGCATTTT. Its translation: CASSRDSSSQPQHF. The chain couples TRBV5-1 to TRBJ1-5, with 7 bases fitting TRBD1. The CDR3 spans 14 residues. The germline V gene encodes CDR1 SGHRS and CDR2 YFSETQ. V lost 4 bases to trimming and J lost 6 bases; unmatched junction nucleotides: 7. The variable domain in full, with the rest retrieved from reference TRBV5-1 and TRBJ1-5, is KAGVTQTPRYLIKTRGQQVTLSCSPISGHRSVSWYQQTPGQGLQFLFEYFSETQRNKGNFPGRFSGRQFSNSRSEMNVSTLELGDSALYLCASSRDSSSQPQHFGDGTRLSIL.

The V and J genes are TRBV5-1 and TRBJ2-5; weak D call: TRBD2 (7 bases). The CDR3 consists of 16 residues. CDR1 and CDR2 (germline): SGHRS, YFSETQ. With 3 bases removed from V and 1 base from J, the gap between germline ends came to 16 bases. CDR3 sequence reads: CASSSGGGLFQETQYF. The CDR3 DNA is TGCGCCAGCAGCTCTGGCGGGGGCCTCTTCCAAGAGACCCAGTACTTC.

In DNA, the CDR3 is TGTGCCAGCAGCTCCGGACAGGGGACCGGGGAGCTGTTTTTT. Protein product: CASSSGQGTGELFF. The chain carries TRBV7-3 and TRBJ2-2, with 9 positions matching TRBD1. Germline V lookup: CDR1 SGHTA, CDR2 FQGTGA. After removal of 4 bases from V and 5 bases from J, the junction contained 2 bases not matched to a gene. CDR3 size: 14 residues.

In DNA, the CDR3 is TGTGCCAGCAGTTCGACAGGGAACTACGAGCAGTACTTC. Translation gives CASSSTGNYEQYF. The chain has TRBV12-3 or TRBV12-4 and TRBJ2-7; TRBD1 matches 7 bases. V shed 4 bases, J shed 3 bases, and the junction held 3 bases outside the gene matches. The CDR3 runs to 13 residues.

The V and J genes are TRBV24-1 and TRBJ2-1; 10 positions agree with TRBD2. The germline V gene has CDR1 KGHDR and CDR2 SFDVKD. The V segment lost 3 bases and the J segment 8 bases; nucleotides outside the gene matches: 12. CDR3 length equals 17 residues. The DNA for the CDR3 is TGTGCCACCAGTGATGATAGCGGGGGGCCCGTTCGCGATGAGCAGTTCTTC. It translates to CATSDDSGGPVRDEQFF.

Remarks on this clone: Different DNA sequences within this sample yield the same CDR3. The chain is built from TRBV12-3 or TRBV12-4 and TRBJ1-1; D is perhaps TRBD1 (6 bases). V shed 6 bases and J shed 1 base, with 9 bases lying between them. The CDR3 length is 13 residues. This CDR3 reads CASSPQGNTEAFF. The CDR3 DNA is TGTGCCAGCAGCCCACAGGGGAACACTGAAGCTTTCTTT.

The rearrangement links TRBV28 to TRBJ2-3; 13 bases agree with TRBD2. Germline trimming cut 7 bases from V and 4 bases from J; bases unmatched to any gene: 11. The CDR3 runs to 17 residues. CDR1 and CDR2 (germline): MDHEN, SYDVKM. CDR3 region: CASMYVRLAGGPDTQYF. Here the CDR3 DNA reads TGTGCCAGCATGTACGTTCGACTAGCGGGGGGCCCAGATACGCAGTATTTT. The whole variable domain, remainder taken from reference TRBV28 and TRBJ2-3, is DVKVTQSSRYLVKRTGEKVFLECVQDMDHENMFWYRQDPGLGLRLIYFSYDVKMKEKGDIPEGYSVSREKKERFSLILESASTNQTSMYLCASMYVRLAGGPDTQYFGPGTRLTVL.

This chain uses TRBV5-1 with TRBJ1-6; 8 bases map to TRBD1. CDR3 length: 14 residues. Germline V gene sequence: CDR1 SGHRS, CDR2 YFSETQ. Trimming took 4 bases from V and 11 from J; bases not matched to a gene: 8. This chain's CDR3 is CASSRTDRGAPLHF. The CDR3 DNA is TGCGCCAGCAGCCGAACTGACAGGGGAGCACCCCTCCACTTT. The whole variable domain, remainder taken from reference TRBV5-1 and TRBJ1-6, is KAGVTQTPRYLIKTRGQQVTLSCSPISGHRSVSWYQQTPGQGLQFLFEYFSETQRNKGNFPGRFSGRQFSNSRSEMNVSTLELGDSALYLCASSRTDRGAPLHFGNGTRLTVT.

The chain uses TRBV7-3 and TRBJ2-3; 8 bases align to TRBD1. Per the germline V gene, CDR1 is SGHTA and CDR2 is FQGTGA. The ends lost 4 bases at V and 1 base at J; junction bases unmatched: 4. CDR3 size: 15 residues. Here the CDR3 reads CASSWGTGRTDTQYF. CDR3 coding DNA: TGTGCCAGCAGCTGGGGGACAGGCCGCACAGATACGCAGTATTTT.

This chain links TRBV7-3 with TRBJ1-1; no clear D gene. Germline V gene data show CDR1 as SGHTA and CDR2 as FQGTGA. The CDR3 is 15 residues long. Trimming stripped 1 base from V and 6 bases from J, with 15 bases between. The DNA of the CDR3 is TGTGCCAGCAGCTTAAGGTCTGACATTTTTTCTGAAGCTTTCTTT. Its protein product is CASSLRSDIFSEAFF.

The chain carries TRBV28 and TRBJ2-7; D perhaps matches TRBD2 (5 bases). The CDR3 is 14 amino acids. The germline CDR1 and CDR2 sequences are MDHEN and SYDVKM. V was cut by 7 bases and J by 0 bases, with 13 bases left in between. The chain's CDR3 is CASNEGLSSYEQYF. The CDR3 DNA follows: TGTGCCAGCAATGAGGGATTGAGCTCCTACGAGCAGTACTTC.

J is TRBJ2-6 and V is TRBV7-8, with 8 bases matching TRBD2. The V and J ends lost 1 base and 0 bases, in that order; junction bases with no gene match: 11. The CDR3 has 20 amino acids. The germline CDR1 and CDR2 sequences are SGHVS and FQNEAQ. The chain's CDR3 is CASSLVGGRNPYSGANVLTF. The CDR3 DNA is TGTGCCAGCAGCTTAGTGGGCGGGAGGAATCCTTACTCTGGGGCCAACGTCCTGACTTTC.

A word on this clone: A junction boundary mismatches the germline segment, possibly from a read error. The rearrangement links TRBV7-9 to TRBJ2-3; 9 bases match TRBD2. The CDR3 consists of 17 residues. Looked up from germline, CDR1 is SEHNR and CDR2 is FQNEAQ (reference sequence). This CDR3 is CASSIALGGGGTDTQYF. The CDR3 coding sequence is TGTGCCAGCAGCATAGCTTTGGGCGGGGGGGGCACAGATACGCAGTATTTT.

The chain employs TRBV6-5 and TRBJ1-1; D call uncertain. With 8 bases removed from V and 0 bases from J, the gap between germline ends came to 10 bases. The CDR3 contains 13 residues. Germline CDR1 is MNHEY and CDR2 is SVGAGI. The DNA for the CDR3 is TGTGCCAGCGGACTGAAAATGAACACTGAAGCTTTCTTT. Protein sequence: CASGLKMNTEAFF.

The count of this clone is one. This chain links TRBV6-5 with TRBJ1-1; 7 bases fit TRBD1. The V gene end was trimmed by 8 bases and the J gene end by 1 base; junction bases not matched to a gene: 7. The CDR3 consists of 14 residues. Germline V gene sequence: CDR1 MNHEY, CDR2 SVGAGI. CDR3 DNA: TGTGCCAGCTCCAAGGGGGCGGGGAACACTGAAGCTTTCTTT. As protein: CASSKGAGNTEAFF.

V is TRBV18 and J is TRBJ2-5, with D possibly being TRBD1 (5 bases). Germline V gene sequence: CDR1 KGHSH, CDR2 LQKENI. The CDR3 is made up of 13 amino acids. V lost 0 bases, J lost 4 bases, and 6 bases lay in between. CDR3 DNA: TGTGCCAGCTCACCACCAGGGGTAGAGACCCAGTACTTC. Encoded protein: CASSPPGVETQYF.

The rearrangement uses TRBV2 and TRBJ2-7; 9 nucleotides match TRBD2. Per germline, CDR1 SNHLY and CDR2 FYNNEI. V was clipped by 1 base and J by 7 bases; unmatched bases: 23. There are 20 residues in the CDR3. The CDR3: CASSEGYSGGKLGYRAEQYF. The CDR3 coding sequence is TGTGCCAGCAGTGAAGGGTATAGCGGGGGAAAGCTCGGGTACCGAGCAGAGCAGTACTTC.

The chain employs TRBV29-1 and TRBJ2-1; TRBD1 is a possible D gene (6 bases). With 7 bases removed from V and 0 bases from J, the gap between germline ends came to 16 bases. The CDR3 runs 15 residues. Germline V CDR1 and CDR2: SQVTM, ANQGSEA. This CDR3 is CSAEWDTSSYNEQFF. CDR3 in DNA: TGCAGCGCCGAATGGGACACGAGCTCCTACAATGAGCAGTTCTTC.

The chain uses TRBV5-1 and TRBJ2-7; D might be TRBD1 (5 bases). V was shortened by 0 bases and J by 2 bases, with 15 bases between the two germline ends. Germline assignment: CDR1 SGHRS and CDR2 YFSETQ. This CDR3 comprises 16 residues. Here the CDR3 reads CASSLVSQGVTYEQYF. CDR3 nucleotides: TGCGCCAGCAGCTTGGTTTCCCAGGGCGTCACCTACGAGCAGTACTTC.

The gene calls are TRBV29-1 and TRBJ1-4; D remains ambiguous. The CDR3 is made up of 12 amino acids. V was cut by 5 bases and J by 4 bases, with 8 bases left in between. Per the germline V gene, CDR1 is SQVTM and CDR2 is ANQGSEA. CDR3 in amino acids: CSVSGFNEKLFF. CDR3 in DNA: TGCAGCGTTTCCGGGTTTAATGAAAAACTGTTTTTT.

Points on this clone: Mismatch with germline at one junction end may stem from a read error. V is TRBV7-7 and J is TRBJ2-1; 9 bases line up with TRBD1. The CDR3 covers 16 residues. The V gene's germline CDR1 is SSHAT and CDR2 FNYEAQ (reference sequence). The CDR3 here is CASSLAETGTGYEQFF. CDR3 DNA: TGTGCTAGCAGCTTAGCGGAAACCGGGACAGGGTATGAGCAGTTCTTC.

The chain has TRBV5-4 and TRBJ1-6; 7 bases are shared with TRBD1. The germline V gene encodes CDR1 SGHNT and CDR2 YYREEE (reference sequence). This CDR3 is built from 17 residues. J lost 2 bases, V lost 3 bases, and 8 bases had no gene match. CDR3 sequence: CASSSTLDRAYNSPLHF. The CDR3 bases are TGTGCCAGCAGCTCGACCCTTGACAGGGCCTATAATTCACCCCTCCACTTT.

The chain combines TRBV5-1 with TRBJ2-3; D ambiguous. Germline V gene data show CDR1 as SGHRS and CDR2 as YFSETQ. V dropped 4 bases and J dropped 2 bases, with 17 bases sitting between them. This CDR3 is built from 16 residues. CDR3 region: CASSGGSLRSTDTQYF. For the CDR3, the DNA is TGCGCCAGCAGCGGCGGTAGCCTGAGGTCCACAGATACGCAGTATTTT.

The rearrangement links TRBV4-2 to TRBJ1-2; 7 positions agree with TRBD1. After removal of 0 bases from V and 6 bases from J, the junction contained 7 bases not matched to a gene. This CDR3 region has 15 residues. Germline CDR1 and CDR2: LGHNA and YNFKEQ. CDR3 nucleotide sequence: TGTGCCAGCAGCCAAGATAGAACAGGGGTGGATGGCTACACCTTC. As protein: CASSQDRTGVDGYTF.